Sequencing of this TCR beta chain was carried out in a study of beta chain features in type 1 diabetes (dated 2018 in TCRdb). About the study as a whole: No differences in mean age, gender distribution, total cell number or subset yield were found between patients and healthy donors. A total of 85 million to 110 million sorted cells were examined across all samples, and RNA yield correlated strongly with the number of cells per subset. In the study, recently diagnosed type 1 diabetes patients and matched healthy donors were compared on the TCRB repertoires of their sorted circulating CD4+ T cell subsets. Regulatory and stem cell-like memory subsets were obtained from only 8 patients and roughly 8 healthy donors, while naive and central memory subsets were obtained from all 30 or so donors.

The entire isolated RNA was reverse transcribed using the High Capacity cDNA Reverse Transcription Kit, and thus expressed TCRB transcripts were sequenced. Deep immunoSEQ sequencing was performed on naive, central memory and regulatory T cell samples, with an average of roughly 3.3 million total reads per sample. Sorted cells were lysed in RLT buffer, and RNA was extracted using DNase-treated RNeasy Micro or Mini kits according to cell number. To prevent cross-contamination, each cell subset was processed individually, whereas patient and healthy donor samples were processed jointly. TCRB sequences were amplified from cDNA with the immunoSEQ multiplex PCR, producing 87-bp fragments spanning the CDR3 region. The amplicons were sequenced using the Illumina HiSeq platform. The paper's processing steps were these. PCR bias was computationally corrected using synthetic template baselines, reads within Hamming distance 2 were collapsed, and singletons that could not be merged were discarded. Reads were aligned to IMGT to assign V, D and J genes, CDR3 length, and insertions or deletions at six rearrangement sites. Clonotype counts were normalized to sorted cell number within each subset before computing true diversity and Gini coefficients with the tcR R package. The overlap coefficient, calculated on TCRB nucleotide sequences, was used to quantify repertoire sharing. Held by TCRdb, this immuneACCESS table contains in-frame sequences only and omits some clones. Under half of the omission traces to an unresolved V gene where checked; the cause of the rest is unknown. The D gene and trimming were derived from the DNA, and the V and J assignments and clone size from that table. Present in this sample are 330,000 or so clones, 12% to 15% of which were seen just once. Of the sample, more than 6.5% is held by the ten largest clones.

Each donor gave one peripheral blood draw, averaging roughly 0.11 L, which was collected into heparinised tubes. A BD FACSAria II and a panel including CD45RO, CCR7, CD25, CD127, CD95 and CD27 were used to sort naive, central memory, regulatory and stem cell-like memory CD4+ T cells. All sorted populations exceeded 95% purity. Right away, PBMCs were isolated by Lymphoprep density gradient centrifugation and were stained directly, with no culture step. So that batch effects would be minimized, each experiment stained and sorted samples in pairs, pairing one healthy donor with one patient. The CDR3 contains 17 residues, cysteine and phenylalanine counted. Only the CDR3 part of the read is kept: 51 bases, read in frame from the first base. Relative to germline, V is missing 0 bases and J is missing 5 bases, with 9 bases of the junction outside any gene match. CDR1 and CDR2 were assigned from the germline V gene (reference sequence) as SGHNT and YYREEE.

Notes on this clone: Its antigen is still unknown. The input lacks base qualities; no much larger clone sits a single base away.

Broad study findings and their caveats: Naive, central memory and regulatory TCRB repertoires appeared to be more alike among patients than among healthy donors. Because cDNA was sequenced instead of genomic DNA, activated cells with high expression could be over-represented, although the groups did not differ in activation or CD3 levels. Type 1 diabetes patients showed a moderate but significant shortening of TCRB CDR3 length in all four CD4+ subsets. Fewer insertions and more nucleotide deletions at VDJ recombination sites were observed in patients with type 1 diabetes, implying thymic rearrangement abnormalities. Because the HLA sub-analyses included only small numbers of individuals, any influence of HLA type on TCRB rearrangement was left unresolved. Shorter templates might have been favored by PCR, but patient and control samples were amplified and corrected together, so both groups would have been affected equally by any skew.

The sequence was collected from a young man in good health. The chain was built from TRBV5-4 and TRBJ2-2; 8 junctional bases match TRBD2. Sample: central memory CD4+ T cells from blood. The nucleotides read TGTGCCAGCAGCTTGGACGCCGGGACTAGACTTACCGGGGAGCTGTTTTTT. Its translation reads: CASSLDAGTRLTGELFF.